The 31 T cell receptor beta chains below were found in one sample sequenced in a study of cytomegalovirus exposure and HLA in healthy donors. Primers: 60 Vbeta forward and 13 Jbeta reverse. TCRdb keeps only in-frame clones here, not all; method: immunoSEQ multiplex PCR. The sample lists roughly 150,000 clones, more than 60% occurring once. Sequencing was performed on PBMCs. All receptors come from a woman aged 40 to 50 in good health and CMV-seropositive.

The chain links TRBV7-8 to TRBJ1-1; a weak D match, TRBD1 (5 bases). Trimming removed 3 bases at V and 5 bases at J, with 19 bases between. The CDR3 runs 16 residues. The germline V gene encodes CDR1 SGHVS and CDR2 FQNEAQ. The DNA for the CDR3 is TGTGCCAGCAGCTTTCACCGAGGGACGGGGGAGACTGAAGCTTTCTTT. Residues: CASSFHRGTGETEAFF.

The V call is TRBV5-1, the J call TRBJ2-7; D perhaps matches TRBD2 (6 bases). This CDR3 comprises 12 residues. CDR1 and CDR2 from the germline V gene are SGHRS and YFSETQ. Between the trimmed V and J ends, which lost 5 bases and 5 bases, there was a span of 11 bases. CDR3 nucleotides: TGCGCCAGCAGTCGGGACTGGGACGAGCAGTACTTC. It specifies CASSRDWDEQYF.

This chain connects TRBV30 to TRBJ2-5, with 8 nucleotides matching TRBD2. The CDR3 extends over 12 amino acids. CDR1 is GTSNPN, CDR2 SVGIG, per germline (reference sequence). V dropped 4 bases and J dropped 5; count of bases not matched to a gene: 3. Here the CDR3 DNA reads TGTGCCTGGATAAGCGGGGGTGAGACCCAGTACTTC. Its translation is CAWISGGETQYF.

J is TRBJ2-5 and V is TRBV7-9; tentative D call: TRBD1 (6 bases). The J call could be wrong; TRBJ2-7 is a better fit for the DNA end. Germline V gives CDR1 SEHNR, CDR2 FQNEAQ (reference sequence). The CDR3 runs 13 residues. DNA of the CDR3: TGTGCCAGCAAAGAACAGGGTTCCTACGAGCAGTACTTC. It is translated as CASKEQGSYEQYF.

This clone was found a few times. The V call is TRBV6-1, the J call TRBJ1-5; unclear D gene. This CDR3 contains 14 residues. V lost 4 bases, J lost 2 bases, and 9 bases lay in between. Per the germline V gene, CDR1 is MNHNS and CDR2 is SASEGT. CDR3 DNA sequence: TGTGCCAGCAGTGGGTCGATAGGCAATCAGCCCCAGCATTTT. Its protein product is CASSGSIGNQPQHF.

Regarding this clone: One end of the junction does not line up with germline, which may come from a read error. This chain joins TRBV7-9 and TRBJ1-4; the match to TRBD1 covers 7 bases. This CDR3 region has 14 residues. Germline CDR1 reads SEHNR; CDR2 reads FQNEAQ (reference sequence). CDR3 amino acids: CSSSLQGSNEKLFF. CDR3 sequence (DNA): TGTTCCAGCAGCTTACAGGGGTCTAATGAAAAACTGTTTTTT.

The chain couples TRBV18 to TRBJ1-4; D not certain. The CDR3 has 15 amino acids. The germline V and J ends were trimmed by 6 bases and 5 bases, with 16 bases remaining between them. Germline CDR1 KGHSH, CDR2 LQKENI. The CDR3: CASSQRYERNEKLFF. The CDR3 DNA reads TGTGCCAGCTCCCAACGGTACGAGAGAAATGAAAAACTGTTTTTT.

This clone has just one count. V and J are TRBV30 and TRBJ1-5; D remains ambiguous. The CDR3 sequence is 15 residues long. Trimming removed 2 bases from V and 6 bases from J, with 17 bases in between. Germline V gene lookup returns CDR1 GTSNPN and CDR2 SVGIG (reference sequence). CDR3 sequence reads: CAWSPRKGDTQPQHF. The CDR3 DNA sequence: TGTGCCTGGAGTCCTCGAAAGGGAGATACTCAGCCCCAGCATTTT.

This clone came up once. The V and J genes are TRBV5-8 and TRBJ2-3, with 8 bases that match TRBD1. CDR1 and CDR2 from the germline V gene are SGHTS and YDEGEE. The trim removed 0 bases at V and 6 bases at J, leaving 9 bases unmatched. The CDR3 length is 16 residues. The CDR3 sequence: CASSLGRTGSFDTQYF. CDR3 DNA: TGTGCCAGCAGCTTGGGGAGGACAGGGAGTTTTGATACGCAGTATTTT.

This clone has a handful of counts. This chain uses TRBV5-4 with TRBJ1-1, with TRBD1 matching over 9 bases. With 4 bases clipped from V and 11 bases from J, the junction kept 9 bases outside the gene matches. CDR1 SGHNT and CDR2 YYREEE come from the germline V gene (reference sequence). This CDR3 region has 13 residues. CDR3 in amino acids: CASSHPLQGAAFF. The CDR3 DNA reads as TGTGCCAGCAGCCACCCCCTACAGGGGGCCGCTTTCTTT.

The chain joins TRBV19 to TRBJ2-5, with D possibly matching TRBD1 (6 bases). Germline V gene sequence: CDR1 LNHDA, CDR2 SQIVND (reference sequence). This CDR3 comprises 14 residues. With 7 bases removed from V and 2 bases from J, the gap between germline ends came to 14 bases. For the CDR3, the DNA is TGTGCCAGTAAGATCCGGACAGATCAAGAGACCCAGTACTTC. This translates into CASKIRTDQETQYF.

This rearrangement joins TRBV29-1 to TRBJ2-7; 7 bases map to TRBD1. Per germline, CDR1 SQVTM and CDR2 ANQGSEA. The CDR3 runs 13 residues. V shed 7 bases and J 5 bases; nucleotides not matched to a gene: 11. CDR3 protein: CSAGTARGNEQYF. The CDR3 bases are TGCAGCGCCGGAACGGCCAGGGGGAACGAGCAGTACTTC.

The V call is TRBV7-2, the J call TRBJ2-5; 7 bases map to TRBD2. CDR1 is SGHTA and CDR2 is FQGNSA in the germline V gene. The CDR3 is 16 amino acids. The junction had 10 bases not matched to a gene; V was cut back by 1 base and J by 5 bases. The CDR3 region has the DNA TGTGCCAGCAGCTTAGTGGGGGGGTATTTGGGGGAGACCCAGTACTTC. This encodes CASSLVGGYLGETQYF.

The chain couples TRBV2 to TRBJ2-7; 10 positions agree with TRBD1. Per germline, CDR1 SNHLY and CDR2 FYNNEI. The CDR3 sequence is 14 residues long. V gave up 7 bases and J gave up 5 bases; unmatched junction bases: 8. CDR3 coding DNA: TGTGCCAGCACCCCGGGACAGGGGCCCCACGAGCAGTACTTC. Translating it yields CASTPGQGPHEQYF.

The chain couples TRBV5-1 to TRBJ1-1; TRBD1 aligns across 9 bases. Per germline, CDR1 SGHRS and CDR2 YFSETQ. Unmatched junction bases numbered 12, after V lost 3 bases and J lost 0 bases. This CDR3 comprises 18 residues. Here the CDR3 DNA reads TGCGCCAGCAGCTCATCCGGGACAGGGTTGAGAATGAACACTGAAGCTTTCTTT. Amino acid sequence: CASSSSGTGLRMNTEAFF.

The chain carries TRBV4-1 and TRBJ2-3; 7 nucleotides match TRBD2. Losses at the gene ends were 4 bases for V and 3 bases for J; bases not matched to a gene: 10. Germline V gives CDR1 MGHRA, CDR2 YSYEKL. The CDR3 length is 16 residues. The CDR3 region has the DNA TGCGCCAGCAGCCGACCGGGGCGGGGGAGTACAGATACGCAGTATTTT. Protein: CASSRPGRGSTDTQYF.

On this clone: Other DNA sequences in this sample translate to the same CDR3. The chain combines TRBV6-5 with TRBJ2-5, with D maybe TRBD1 (6 bases). Germline values: CDR1 MNHEY, CDR2 SVGAGI. The CDR3 spans 13 residues. Trimming left V 5 bases short and J 2 bases short, with 9 bases between. CDR3 sequence reads: CASSRTVQETQYF. CDR3 nucleotide sequence: TGTGCCAGCAGTCGGACAGTACAAGAGACCCAGTACTTC.

This clone was recorded once. The chain links TRBV7-2 to TRBJ1-5, with no clear D. Trimming pared 3 bases from V and 7 bases from J, leaving 10 bases between. The CDR3 has 13 amino acids. The germline gives CDR1 SGHTA, CDR2 FQGNSA. DNA of the CDR3: TGTGCCAGCAGCTTCGGTGGTAGACAGCCCCAGCATTTT. It codes for CASSFGGRQPQHF.

This chain joins TRBV6-1 and TRBJ2-7; D may be TRBD1 (5 bases). V was shortened by 3 bases and J by 3 bases, with 15 bases between the two germline ends. The CDR3 is made up of 15 amino acids. Germline lookup yields CDR1 MNHNS and CDR2 SASEGT. The CDR3 spells CASSDQRGLSYEQYF. The CDR3 DNA follows: TGTGCCAGCAGTGACCAAAGGGGTTTGAGCTACGAGCAGTACTTC.

This chain connects TRBV7-9 to TRBJ2-1; D uncertain. Trimming took off 7 bases at V and 2 bases at J, with 12 bases between the two ends. CDR3 length equals 14 residues. Looked up from germline, CDR1 is SEHNR and CDR2 is FQNEAQ (reference sequence). The CDR3 reads CASTRDAAYNEQFF. DNA of the CDR3: TGTGCCAGCACACGCGATGCTGCCTACAATGAGCAGTTCTTC.

This chain connects TRBV5-8 to TRBJ1-2; a weak D match, TRBD1 (5 bases). The CDR3 totals 15 residues. The V end lost 5 bases, the J end lost 0 bases, and 14 bases lay between the germline ends. CDR1 is SGHTS and CDR2 is YDEGEE in the germline V gene. DNA of the CDR3: TGTGCCAGCAGTATTTCGGGGGAAGCTAACTATGGCTACACCTTC. Translated, it gives CASSISGEANYGYTF.

The chain carries TRBV5-6 and TRBJ2-3, with D uncertain. Germline assignment: CDR1 SGHDT and CDR2 YYEEEE. CDR3 size: 14 residues. V was shortened by 3 bases and J by 2 bases, with 10 bases between the two germline ends. The DNA of the CDR3 is TGTGCCAGCAGCTGGAGTCACACCACAGATACGCAGTATTTT. It yields the protein CASSWSHTTDTQYF.

J is TRBJ1-4 and V is TRBV28; 7 bases line up with TRBD1. The germline V gene has CDR1 MDHEN and CDR2 SYDVKM. V shed 6 bases, J shed 8 bases, and the junction held 15 bases outside the gene matches. The CDR3 extends over 16 amino acids. The CDR3 region has the DNA TGTGCCAGCAGGTCCTGGACAGGTTCTATACGAGAAAAACTGTTTTTT. Translating it yields CASRSWTGSIREKLFF.

The genes are TRBV19 and TRBJ1-5; possible D gene TRBD1, 6 bases. Trimming removed 3 bases from V and 3 bases from J, with 15 bases in between. CDR3 size: 16 residues. Germline assignment: CDR1 LNHDA and CDR2 SQIVND (reference sequence). The CDR3 loop reads CASSIGGGLNNQPQHF. In DNA, the CDR3 is TGTGCCAGTAGTATTGGGGGCGGACTGAACAATCAGCCCCAGCATTTT.

The chain links TRBV6-4 to TRBJ2-3; 9 bases are a match to TRBD2. The germline gives CDR1 MRHNA, CDR2 SNTAGT. The CDR3 length is 15 residues. The junction had 1 base not matched to a gene; V was cut back by 3 bases and J by 0 bases. The chain's CDR3 is CASSELAGSTDTQYF. CDR3 nucleotides: TGTGCCAGCAGTGAACTAGCGGGCAGCACAGATACGCAGTATTTT.

The chain links TRBV30 to TRBJ2-2; 8 positions agree with TRBD2. V shed 2 bases, J shed 3 bases, and the junction held 8 bases outside the gene matches. From germline, CDR1 is GTSNPN and CDR2 SVGIG (reference sequence). This CDR3 has 16 amino acids. CDR3 sequence (DNA): TGTGCCTGGAGTTTACGCGGGGGGTGGGACACCGGGGAGCTGTTTTTT. Translated: CAWSLRGGWDTGELFF.

The gene calls are TRBV30 and TRBJ1-2; no reliable D call. Germline assignment: CDR1 GTSNPN and CDR2 SVGIG (reference sequence). This CDR3 has 12 amino acids. V lost 3 bases to trimming and J lost 2 bases, with 7 bases between them. DNA of the CDR3: TGTGCCTGGAGGGCGGGAAACTATGGCTACACCTTC. This translates into CAWRAGNYGYTF. Based on the CDR3 plus reference TRBV30 and TRBJ1-2, the full variable domain is SQTIHQWPATLVQPVGSPLSLECTVEGTSNPNLYWYRQAAGRGLQLLFYSVGIGQISSEVPQNLSASRPQDRQFILSSKKLLLSDSGFYLCAWRAGNYGYTFGSGTRLTVV.

V gene TRBV10-3 combines with J gene TRBJ2-3; 9 nucleotides agree with TRBD1. There are 16 residues in the CDR3. CDR1 and CDR2 from the germline V gene are ENHRY and SYGVKD. Trimming took 8 bases from V and 2 from J; bases not matched to a gene: 11. The CDR3 region is CAIAGEGQGHTDTQYF. The DNA for the CDR3 is TGTGCCATCGCGGGGGAAGGACAGGGGCACACAGATACGCAGTATTTT.

The chain has TRBV4-3 and TRBJ1-1; D remains ambiguous. Looked up from germline, CDR1 is LGHNA and CDR2 is YSLEER. With 0 bases removed from V and 7 bases from J, the gap between germline ends came to 12 bases. The CDR3 extends over 14 amino acids. The CDR3 loop is CASSQDLEHSEAFF. CDR3 in DNA: TGCGCCAGCAGCCAAGATCTAGAGCATAGTGAAGCTTTCTTT.

This clone was seen only a few times. The V and J genes are TRBV9 and TRBJ1-4, with D possibly matching TRBD1 (6 bases). V dropped 3 bases and J dropped 4 bases, with 13 bases sitting between them. CDR3 length: 15 residues. Per germline, CDR1 SGDLS and CDR2 YYNGEE. The CDR3 loop is CASSGGGAYNEKLFF. The DNA for the CDR3 is TGTGCCAGCAGCGGAGGGGGGGCCTATAATGAAAAACTGTTTTTT.

The chain carries TRBV28 and TRBJ1-1; a possible D gene is TRBD1 (5 bases). Trimming removed 6 bases from V and 7 bases from J, with 15 bases in between. CDR1 MDHEN and CDR2 SYDVKM come from the germline V gene. This CDR3 spans 13 amino acids. The CDR3 DNA reads as TGTGCCAGCAGCCATCGACCGCAGGGTGAAGCTTTCTTT. Its protein is CASSHRPQGEAFF.